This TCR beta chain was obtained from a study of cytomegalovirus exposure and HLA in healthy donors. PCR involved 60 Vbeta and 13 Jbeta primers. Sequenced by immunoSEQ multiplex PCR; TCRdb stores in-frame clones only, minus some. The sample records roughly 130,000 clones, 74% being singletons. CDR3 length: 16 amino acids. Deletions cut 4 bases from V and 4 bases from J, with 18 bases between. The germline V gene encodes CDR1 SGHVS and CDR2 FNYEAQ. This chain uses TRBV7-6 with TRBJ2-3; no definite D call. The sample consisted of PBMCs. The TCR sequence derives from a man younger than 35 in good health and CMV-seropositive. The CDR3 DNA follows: TGTGCCAGCAGCTCCCGGAAGCGAGCCTCCCCAGATACGCAGTATTTT. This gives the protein CASSSRKRASPDTQYF.